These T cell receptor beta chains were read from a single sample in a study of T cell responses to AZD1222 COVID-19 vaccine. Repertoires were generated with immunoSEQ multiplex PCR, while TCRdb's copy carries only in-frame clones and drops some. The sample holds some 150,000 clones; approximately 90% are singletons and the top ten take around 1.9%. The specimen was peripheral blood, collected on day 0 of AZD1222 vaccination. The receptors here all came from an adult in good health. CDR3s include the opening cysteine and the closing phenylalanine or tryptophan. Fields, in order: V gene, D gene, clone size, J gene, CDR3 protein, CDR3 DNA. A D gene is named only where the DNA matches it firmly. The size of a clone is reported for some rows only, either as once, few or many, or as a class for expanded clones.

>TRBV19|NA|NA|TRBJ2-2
CASSATGTLNTGELFF
TGTGCCAGTAGTGCAACCGGGACACTGAACACCGGGGAGCTGTTTTTT
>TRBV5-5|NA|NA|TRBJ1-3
CASSLGRASGNTIYF
TGTGCCAGCAGCTTAGGACGAGCCTCTGGAAACACCATATATTTT
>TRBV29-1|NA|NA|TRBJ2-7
CSGGHSYEQYF
TGCAGCGGGGGACATTCCTACGAGCAGTACTTC
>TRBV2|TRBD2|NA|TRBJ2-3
CASSLLAGEGYISTDTQYF
TGTGCCAGCAGCCTACTAGCGGGGGAAGGATATATTAGCACAGATACGCAGTATTTT
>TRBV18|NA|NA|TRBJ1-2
CASSPWTESVGYTF
TGTGCCAGCTCACCCTGGACGGAGTCGGTTGGCTACACCTTC
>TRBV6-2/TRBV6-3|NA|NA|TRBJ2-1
CASSRPTGWGSYNEQFF
TGTGCCAGCAGCCGGCCCACGGGGTGGGGCTCCTACAATGAGCAGTTCTTC
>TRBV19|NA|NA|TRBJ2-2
CASSIVSFNTGELFF
TGTGCCAGTAGTATTGTTAGCTTCAACACCGGGGAGCTGTTTTTT
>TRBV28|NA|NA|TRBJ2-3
CASSPLDITDTQYF
TGTGCCAGCAGTCCCTTGGATATAACAGATACGCAGTATTTT
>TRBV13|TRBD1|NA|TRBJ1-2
CASRRSGQYGYTF
TGTGCCAGCAGGCGTTCGGGACAGTATGGCTACACCTTC
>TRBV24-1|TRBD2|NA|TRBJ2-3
CATRGTSLFNTDTQYF
TGTGCCACCAGGGGGACTAGCCTGTTCAACACAGATACGCAGTATTTT
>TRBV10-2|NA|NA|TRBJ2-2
CASSEYADTGELFF
TGCGCCAGCAGTGAGTACGCAGACACCGGGGAGCTGTTTTTT
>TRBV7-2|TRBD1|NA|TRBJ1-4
CASSQQGVNEKLFF
TGTGCCAGCAGCCAACAGGGGGTTAATGAAAAACTGTTTTTT
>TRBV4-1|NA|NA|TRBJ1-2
CASTTRPGSYGYTF
TGCGCCAGCACGACAAGGCCCGGGAGCTATGGCTACACCTTC
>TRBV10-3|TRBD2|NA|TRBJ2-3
CAIKPQAGGPTDTQYF
TGTGCCATCAAGCCCCAAGCGGGAGGCCCCACAGATACGCAGTATTTT
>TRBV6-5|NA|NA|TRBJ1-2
CASSYTPIYGYTF
TGTGCCAGCAGTTACACGCCGATATATGGCTACACCTTC
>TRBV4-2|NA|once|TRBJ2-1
CASSREGQPSSYNEQFF
TGTGCCAGCAGCCGAGAAGGACAGCCTAGCTCCTACAATGAGCAGTTCTTC
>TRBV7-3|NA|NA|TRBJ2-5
CASSLGGQQETQYF
TGTGCCAGCAGCTTAGGGGGACAACAAGAGACCCAGTACTTC
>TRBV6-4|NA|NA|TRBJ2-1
CASSDGSISEQFF
TGTGCCAGCAGTGACGGGAGCATCAGTGAGCAGTTCTTC
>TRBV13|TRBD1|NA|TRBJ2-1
CASSSGQGTYNEQFF
TGTGCCAGCAGCTCGGGACAGGGCACCTACAATGAGCAGTTCTTC
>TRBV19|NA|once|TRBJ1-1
CASTPRGQGMNTEAFF
TGTGCCAGTACCCCCCGGGGGCAAGGGATGAACACTGAAGCTTTCTTT
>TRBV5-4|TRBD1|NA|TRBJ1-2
CASSPPLRQGAGYTF
TGTGCCAGCAGCCCGCCACTAAGACAGGGGGCTGGCTACACCTTC
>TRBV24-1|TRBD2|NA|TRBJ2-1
CATSDGGRGDEQFF
TGTGCCACCAGTGATGGCGGGAGAGGAGATGAGCAGTTCTTC
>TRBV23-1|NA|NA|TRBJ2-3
CASSQLAPGHTSTDTQYF
TGCGCCAGCAGTCAATTAGCTCCGGGACACACTAGCACAGATACGCAGTATTTT
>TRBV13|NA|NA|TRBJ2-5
CASSLGTGMETQYF
TGTGCCAGCAGCTTAGGTACAGGGATGGAGACCCAGTACTTC
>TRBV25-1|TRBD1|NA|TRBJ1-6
CASSPGQGYSPLHF
TGTGCCAGCAGTCCGGGACAGGGCTATTCACCCCTCCACTTT
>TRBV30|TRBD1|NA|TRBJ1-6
CAWSVFGTGNSPLHF
TGTGCCTGGAGTGTATTCGGGACAGGGAATTCACCCCTCCACTTT
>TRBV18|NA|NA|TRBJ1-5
CASSPAAYQPQHF
TGTGCCAGCTCACCTGCAGCCTATCAGCCCCAGCATTTT
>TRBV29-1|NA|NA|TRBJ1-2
CSVGVEGGYTF
TGCAGCGTTGGGGTCGAGGGTGGCTACACCTTC
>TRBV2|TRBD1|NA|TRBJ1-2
CASSDDRDRGVYGYTF
TGTGCCAGCAGTGATGACCGGGACAGGGGCGTCTATGGCTACACCTTC
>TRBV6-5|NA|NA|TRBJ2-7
CASSYDLRVYEQYF
TGTGCCAGCAGTTACGATTTAAGGGTTTACGAGCAGTACTTC
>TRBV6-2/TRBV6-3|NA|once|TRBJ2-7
CASSYFGDSYEQYF
TGTGCCAGCAGCTACTTCGGGGATTCCTACGAGCAGTACTTC
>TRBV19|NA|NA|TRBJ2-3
CASSISDNTDTQYF
TGTGCCAGTAGTATTTCAGACAACACAGATACGCAGTATTTT
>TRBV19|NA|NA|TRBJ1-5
CASSITGGNQPQHF
TGTGCCAGTAGTATCACGGGAGGCAATCAGCCCCAGCATTTT
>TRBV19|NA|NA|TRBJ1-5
CASSFVYSNQPQHF
TGTGCCAGTTCGTTTGTGTATAGCAATCAGCCCCAGCATTTT
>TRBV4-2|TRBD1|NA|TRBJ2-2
CASSQGTGETGELFF
TGTGCCAGCAGCCAAGGGACAGGGGAGACCGGGGAGCTGTTTTTT
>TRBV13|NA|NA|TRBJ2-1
CASSLDGPVALDNEQFF
TGTGCCAGCAGCTTAGACGGTCCGGTCGCCTTAGACAATGAGCAGTTCTTC
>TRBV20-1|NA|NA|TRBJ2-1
CSASAGTRIEQFF
TGCAGTGCTAGTGCCGGGACACGCATTGAGCAGTTCTTC
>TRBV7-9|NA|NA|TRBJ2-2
CASSLAQGAGVAGELFF
TGTGCCAGCAGCTTAGCGCAAGGAGCAGGGGTTGCCGGGGAGCTGTTTTTT
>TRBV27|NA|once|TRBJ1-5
CASSLAGQPQHF
TGTGCCAGCAGTTTAGCTGGGCAGCCCCAGCATTTT
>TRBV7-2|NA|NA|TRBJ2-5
CASSLQGAETQYF
TGTGCCAGCAGCTTACAGGGCGCGGAGACCCAGTACTTC
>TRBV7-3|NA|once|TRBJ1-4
CASSVQGGEKLFF
TGTGCCAGCAGCGTACAGGGTGGGGAAAAACTGTTTTTT
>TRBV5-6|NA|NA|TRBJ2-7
CASSLEQGGEQYF
TGTGCCAGCAGCTTGGAACAGGGTGGAGAGCAGTACTTC
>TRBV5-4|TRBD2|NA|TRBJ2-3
CASSLVPSLAGGLADTQYF
TGTGCCAGCAGCTTGGTCCCGTCTCTAGCGGGAGGGCTGGCAGATACGCAGTATTTT
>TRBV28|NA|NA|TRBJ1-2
CASSLDRSYGYTF
TGTGCCAGCAGTTTAGACAGGAGCTATGGCTACACCTTC
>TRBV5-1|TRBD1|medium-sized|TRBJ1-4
CASSLGGQGLEKLFF
TGCGCCAGCAGCTTGGGTGGACAGGGCCTCGAAAAACTGTTTTTT